This T cell receptor beta chain came from a study of blood T cell repertoires in COVID-19 (TCRdb year 2020). Context from the whole study: Collaborator samples came from the United States, Italy and Spain and covered acute and convalescent phases of COVID-19. The material from the prospective study consisted of cDNA or gDNA derived from T cells, B-cell-depleted T cells, or PBMCs. Deeply sampled blood TCRbeta repertoires from subjects exposed to, actively infected with, or recovered from COVID-19 were included in the dataset. The repertoires were released in a freely available public database intended as a resource for research on the immune response to SARS-CoV-2. Samples were obtained from the ongoing ImmuneRACE study (first 160 participants) and from some 1,200 subjects provided by 6 global collaborators. Nearly every sample came with metadata listing a de-identified subject ID, COVID-19 status, age in years and sex. Where available, HLA class I and class II types were obtained from metadata supplied by the sample provider rather than from assay-based typing. Findings and caveats that apply to the study as a whole: How much clinical and demographic metadata was included differed by source and by participant, and the metadata was provided uncurated.

One collaborating source in Seattle enrolled patients while the patients were actively infected and followed the patients over time throughout the course of disease. The collaborating institutions used their own protocols to collect whole blood in K2EDTA tubes. Collaborator samples were shipped for TCRbeta analysis as frozen whole blood, isolated PBMCs, or DNA extracted from either sample type. The immunoSEQ Assay, a bias-controlled multiplex PCR, was used to amplify TCRbeta CDR3 regions from genomic DNA. As for the authors' bioinformatics: Nucleated cell counts per sample were estimated from amplification of reference gene primers within the assay. To quantify the absolute abundance of each unique TCRbeta CDR3 rearrangement, sequence reads were collapsed and filtered. For each sample, productive Simpson clonality was calculated as the square root of Simpson's diversity index across productive rearrangements. Here the immuneACCESS table is served through TCRdb, limited to in-frame sequences with V and J called. Missing clones are a known gap in these copies; in checked studies unresolved V genes cover under half, and the rest lacks a known reason. The D gene and trimming were derived from the DNA, and the V and J assignments and clone size from that table. The sample yields some 170,000 clones; roughly 79% were counted once. Of the sample, approximately 11% is held by the ten largest clones.

About this clone: This receptor's antigen is unknown. Base qualities are not provided; no much larger clone lies one nucleotide away.

The sequence came from a woman in her 40s with COVID-19, enrolled during active disease. The sample was peripheral blood.

DNA sequence: TGTGCCAGCAGTTTACGCGTGAGCACAGATACGCAGTATTTT. This codes for CASSLRVSTDTQYF. Here the chain combines TRBV28 and TRBJ2-3; there is no confident call for the D gene. Its CDR3 holds 14 amino acids, cysteine through phenylalanine. CDR3 DNA only is kept here, 42 bases in frame from base 1. V loses 2 bases, J loses 0 bases, and the germline ends lie 6 bases apart. The germline V gene specifies MDHEN as CDR1 and SYDVKM as CDR2.